This entry lists 27 T cell receptor beta chains sequenced from one sample in a study of identical twins (TCRdb year 2016). To prepare the library, 5' RACE was applied. Sequencing used an Illumina HiSeq 2000. TCRdb reprocessed the public reads (quality trimming at Q25 with fastp, clone calling with MiXCR) and kept in-frame beta chains. Rows are unified per CDR3 protein, each entry keeping the most common DNA and genes. A total of fewer than 550,000 distinct CDR3 sequences appear in this sample, roughly 15% of them only once. The ten largest clonotypes hold less than 0.5% of the sample. The data were also submitted as part of a second study, on yellow fever vaccine responses in identical twins.

The specimen was CD4+ T cells sorted from blood. These receptors all stem from a young woman in good health.

In its sample, this clonotype was seen a few times. This chain connects TRBV2 to TRBJ2-2, with TRBD2 as a possible D gene (5 bases). Germline loops: CDR1 SNHLY, CDR2 FYNNEI. V was trimmed by 4 bases and J by 1 base, leaving 7 bases between them. The CDR3 is 14 residues long. This CDR3 reads CASSAAGNTGELFF. The CDR3 DNA follows: TGTGCCAGCAGTGCGGCGGGGAACACCGGGGAGCTGTTTTTT.

CDR3 loop: CASSTETRSYEQYF. The CDR3 bases are TGTGCCAGCAGCACAGAGACCCGTTCCTACGAGCAGTACTTC. The J gene is TRBJ2-7, the V gene TRBV7-8; D remains unclear. CDR1 is SGHVS and CDR2 is FQNEAQ in the germline V gene. The CDR3 loop spans 14 amino acids. V was shortened by 5 bases and J by 1 base, with 12 bases between the two germline ends.

CDR3 sequence (DNA): TGTGCCAGCAGTTTCGAGCGGGTCGGCACCGGGGAGCTGTTTTTT. Translation gives CASSFERVGTGELFF. The chain uses TRBV12-3 or TRBV12-4 and TRBJ2-2; maybe TRBD2 (6 bases). CDR3 size: 15 residues. Trimming shortened V by 3 bases and J by 4 bases, and 12 bases separated the two germline ends.

V gene TRBV12-3 or TRBV12-4 combines with J gene TRBJ1-1; D perhaps matches TRBD1 (5 bases). The germline V and J ends were trimmed by 4 bases and 6 bases, with 15 bases remaining between them. This CDR3 contains 14 residues. CDR3 sequence: CASSYRDLTAEAFF. The CDR3 DNA reads as TGTGCCAGCAGTTACCGGGACCTTACGGCTGAAGCTTTCTTT.

The rearrangement uses TRBV24-1 and TRBJ2-3; D tentatively fits TRBD1 or TRBD2 (5 bases each). Germline loops: CDR1 KGHDR, CDR2 SFDVKD. This CDR3 is built from 19 residues. The V and J ends lost 0 bases and 0 bases respectively, with 18 bases between them. The CDR3 spells CATSDLSWQGRGSTDTQYF. The DNA for the CDR3 is TGTGCCACCAGTGATTTGAGTTGGCAGGGAAGAGGGAGCACAGATACGCAGTATTTT.

In its sample, this clonotype was seen a few times. V is TRBV3-1 and J is TRBJ2-5; D possibly corresponds to TRBD2 (5 bases). Germline values: CDR1 LGHDT, CDR2 YNNKEL (reference sequence). The CDR3 length is 16 residues. V lost 4 bases and J 2 bases, leaving 17 bases between the germline ends. CDR3 in amino acids: CASSPPTGGGQETQYF. Written as DNA, the CDR3 is TGTGCCAGCAGCCCTCCTACTGGAGGCGGTCAAGAGACCCAGTACTTC.

The V and J genes are TRBV20-1 and TRBJ2-3; 10 bases map to TRBD2. The trim removed 0 bases at V and 6 bases at J, leaving 9 bases unmatched. There are 16 residues in the CDR3. Germline V gene lookup returns CDR1 DFQATT and CDR2 SNEGSKA (reference sequence). This CDR3 reads CSARDAGLAEIDTQYF. The CDR3 nucleotides are TGCAGTGCTAGAGATGCCGGACTAGCGGAGATTGATACGCAGTATTTT.

This clonotype was detected only a few times. The V call is TRBV11-2, the J call TRBJ2-2; possibly TRBD1 for D (6 bases). Trimming removed 1 base from V and 3 bases from J, with 24 bases in between. Germline CDR1 and CDR2: SGHAT and FQNNGV. The length of the CDR3 is 20 residues. The DNA for the CDR3 is TGTGCCAGCAGCTTAGGGACAGCCTACACTGGAAACCCATACACCGGGGAGCTGTTTTTT. Translated: CASSLGTAYTGNPYTGELFF.

A few counts support this clonotype. The V gene is TRBV11-2, the J gene TRBJ2-7, with 8 bases identical to TRBD2. Germline V gene lookup returns CDR1 SGHAT and CDR2 FQNNGV. The J segment lost 5 bases and the V segment lost 5 bases, leaving 8 bases of the junction unmatched. CDR3 length equals 14 residues. CDR3 nucleotide sequence: TGTGCCAGCAGCCATGGACTAGCAGTCCACGAGCAGTACGTC. Translating gives CASSHGLAVHEQYV.

This chain joins TRBV7-9 and TRBJ2-1, with unresolved D. The CDR3 spans 16 residues. Germline assignment: CDR1 SEHNR and CDR2 FQNEAQ (reference sequence). Trimming took off 1 base at V and 1 base at J, with 11 bases between the two ends. This chain's CDR3 is CASSLDISASYNEQFF. The CDR3, as DNA: TGTGCCAGCAGCTTAGACATTTCGGCGTCCTACAATGAGCAGTTCTTC.

In this sample, this clonotype turned up a few times. This chain links TRBV7-9 with TRBJ2-3; the match to TRBD2 covers 10 bases. V lost 5 bases to trimming and J lost 4 bases; unmatched junction nucleotides: 6. This CDR3 region has 15 residues. Germline CDR1 is SEHNR and CDR2 is FQNEAQ (reference sequence). CDR3 residues: CASSPRSGRADTQYF. The CDR3 coding sequence is TGTGCCAGCAGCCCCAGAAGCGGGAGGGCAGATACGCAGTATTTT. Filled out from reference TRBV7-9 and TRBJ2-3, the complete variable domain reads DTGVSQNPRHKITKRGQNVTFRCDPISEHNRLYWYRQTLGQGPEFLTYFQNEAQLEKSRLLSDRFSAERPKGSFSTLEIQRTEQGDSAMYLCASSPRSGRADTQYFGPGTRLTVL.

This clonotype has more than one count but fewer than ten. This rearrangement joins TRBV6-1 to TRBJ2-1; D remains unclear. The CDR3 runs 16 residues. Trimming left V 0 bases short and J 4 bases short, with 13 bases between. The germline CDR1 and CDR2 sequences are MNHNS and SASEGT. CDR3 nucleotide sequence: TGTGCCAGCAGTGAAGCTTTAAGGCAGGTATACAATGAGCAGTTCTTC. This translates into CASSEALRQVYNEQFF.

The rearrangement links TRBV2 to TRBJ1-1; 10 positions agree with TRBD1. V lost 6 bases to trimming and J lost 1 base; unmatched junction nucleotides: 2. The CDR3 sequence is 14 residues long. From germline, CDR1 is SNHLY and CDR2 FYNNEI. DNA for the CDR3: TGTGCCAGCAGAGGGACAGGGGCGAACACTGAAGCTTTCTTT. Amino acid sequence: CASRGTGANTEAFF. The complete variable domain, with remaining parts taken from reference TRBV2 and TRBJ1-1, reads EPEVTQTPSHQVTQMGQEVILRCVPISNHLYFYWYRQILGQKVEFLVSFYNNEISEKSEIFDDQFSVERPDGSNFTLKIRSTKLEDSAMYFCASRGTGANTEAFFGQGTRLTVV.

V gene TRBV20-1 combines with J gene TRBJ2-3, with D possibly TRBD2 on 7 matching bases. The CDR3 totals 14 residues. Germline assignment: CDR1 DFQATT and CDR2 SNEGSKA (reference sequence). V lost 6 bases to trimming and J lost 3 bases, with 16 bases between them. The CDR3 DNA sequence: TGCAGTGCCCGTGCCGGGGGGCCGACAGATACGCAGTATTTT. Its protein is CSARAGGPTDTQYF.

This clonotype was picked up a small number of times. CDR3 nucleotides: TGTGCCAGCACAACTGGGAACACCGGGGAGCTGTTTTTT. This gives the protein CASTTGNTGELFF. The chain is built from TRBV18 and TRBJ2-2; D remains ambiguous. V lost 8 bases and J 1 base, leaving 8 bases between the germline ends. Germline lookup yields CDR1 KGHSH and CDR2 LQKENI. CDR3 length: 13 amino acids.

The table lists this clonotype with a few counts. The rearrangement uses TRBV12-3 or TRBV12-4 and TRBJ2-5; D possibly corresponds to TRBD2 (6 bases). There are 13 residues in the CDR3. Between the trimmed V and J ends, which lost 6 bases and 6 bases, there was a span of 14 bases. CDR3 in DNA: TGTGCCAGCAGACTGGGGGAGGCTCAGACCCAGTACTTC. Translated, it gives CASRLGEAQTQYF.

This clonotype has just a few counts. The chain employs TRBV6-1 and TRBJ1-6, with 7 bases lining up with TRBD1. Germline V CDR1 and CDR2: MNHNS, SASEGT. The V and J ends lost 4 bases and 0 bases, in that order; junction bases with no gene match: 3. The CDR3 covers 16 residues. The CDR3 protein is CASSGDSGSYNSPLHF. The CDR3 coding sequence is TGTGCCAGCAGTGGGGACAGCGGCTCCTATAATTCACCCCTCCACTTT.

This chain uses TRBV10-3 with TRBJ2-7, with D perhaps TRBD1 (5 bases). The CDR3 runs to 12 residues. Germline V gene sequence: CDR1 ENHRY, CDR2 SYGVKD. The V end was cut by 2 bases, the J end by 6 bases, with 8 bases between. CDR3 protein: CAISETQGEQYV. The DNA for the CDR3 is TGTGCCATCAGTGAGACCCAGGGCGAGCAGTACGTC.

The chain carries TRBV28 and TRBJ2-2, with D hard to call. V was pared by 4 bases and J by 0 bases, with 9 bases between. Germline V lookup: CDR1 MDHEN, CDR2 SYDVKM. The CDR3 has 15 amino acids. CDR3 amino acids: CASSYLWANTGELFF. Here the CDR3 DNA reads TGTGCCAGCAGTTACTTATGGGCGAACACCGGGGAGCTGTTTTTT.

This chain links TRBV7-6 with TRBJ2-2; D not resolved. The CDR3 covers 12 residues. Germline V gene sequence: CDR1 SGHVS, CDR2 FNYEAQ. The germline V and J ends were trimmed by 8 bases and 7 bases, with 11 bases remaining between them. CDR3 region: CASRLDNGELFF. As DNA, the CDR3 is TGTGCCAGCCGCCTTGACAACGGGGAGCTGTTTTTT.

CDR3 amino acids: CASSGARGGSEQFF. For the CDR3, the DNA is TGTGCCAGCAGCGGGGCCAGGGGCGGGAGTGAGCAGTTCTTC. V usage is TRBV6-1 and J usage is TRBJ2-1, with TRBD2 as a possible D gene (7 bases). The V end was cut by 6 bases, the J end by 9 bases, with 18 bases between. The germline CDR1 and CDR2 sequences are MNHNS and SASEGT. The CDR3 sequence is 14 residues long.

This clonotype was detected ten times or more. The V gene is TRBV14, the J gene TRBJ2-3; a possible D gene is TRBD2 (6 bases). The CDR3 has 18 amino acids. Germline assignment: CDR1 SGHDN and CDR2 FVKESK. Trimming left V 1 base short and J 4 bases short, with 21 bases between. CDR3 residues: CASSQAIRDSKGADTQYF. The DNA of the CDR3 is TGTGCCAGCAGCCAAGCAATTCGGGACTCAAAAGGGGCAGATACGCAGTATTTT. The full variable domain, in which reference TRBV14 and TRBJ2-3 provide the parts outside the CDR3, is EAGVTQFPSHSVIEKGQTVTLRCDPISGHDNLYWYRRVMGKEIKFLLHFVKESKQDESGMPNNRFLAERTGGTYSTLKVQPAELEDSGVYFCASSQAIRDSKGADTQYFGPGTRLTVL.

This clonotype was detected ten times or more. The chain couples TRBV4-2 to TRBJ2-3; tentatively, D is TRBD1 (5 bases). The V gene lost 0 bases and the J gene lost 5 bases, with 18 bases spanning the gap. CDR1 is LGHNA and CDR2 is YNFKEQ in the germline V gene. The CDR3 runs to 17 residues. The CDR3 loop reads CASSQDQVRQGLDTQYF. As DNA, the CDR3 is TGTGCCAGCAGCCAAGATCAGGTTAGGCAGGGCTTAGATACGCAGTATTTT.

The V call is TRBV5-4, the J call TRBJ1-2, with 9 bases aligning to TRBD1. V shed 4 bases and J 8 bases; nucleotides not matched to a gene: 9. This CDR3 contains 14 residues. The V gene's germline CDR1 is SGHNT and CDR2 YYREEE (reference sequence). In nucleotides, the CDR3 is TGTGCCAGCAGCGGGGGACAGGGTATTGGAGGCTACACCTTC. Translation: CASSGGQGIGGYTF. Looking up the rest from reference TRBV5-4 and TRBJ1-2 gives the full variable domain: ETGVTQSPTHLIKTRGQQVTLRCSSQSGHNTVSWYQQALGQGPQFIFQYYREEENGRGNFPPRFSGLQFPNYSSELNVNALELDDSALYLCASSGGQGIGGYTFGSGTRLTVV.

The sample holds a few counts of this clonotype. The gene calls are TRBV5-5 and TRBJ2-3; 8 bases agree with TRBD2. V was clipped by 2 bases and J by 2 bases; unmatched bases: 10. CDR3 length: 17 residues. The V gene's germline CDR1 is SGHKS and CDR2 YYEKEE (reference sequence). Here the CDR3 reads CASSLSGRYLYTDTQYF. The CDR3 nucleotides are TGTGCCAGCAGCTTAAGCGGGAGATACCTCTACACAGATACGCAGTATTTT.

The rearrangement joins TRBV3-1 to TRBJ1-6; 9 bases are a match to TRBD1. V lost 3 bases and J lost 9; bases outside the gene matches: 6. The CDR3 extends over 15 amino acids. Germline values: CDR1 LGHDT, CDR2 YNNKEL (reference sequence). CDR3 amino acids: CASSQITGGRSPLHF. The CDR3 bases are TGTGCCAGCAGCCAGATTACAGGGGGCCGTTCACCCCTCCACTTT.

Only a few counts were recorded for this clonotype. V and J are TRBV6-2 or TRBV6-3 and TRBJ2-3, with 8 positions matching TRBD2. CDR3 size: 21 residues. Germline V CDR1 and CDR2: MNHEY, SVGEGT. Losses at the gene ends were 6 bases for V and 5 bases for J; bases not matched to a gene: 28. CDR3 DNA sequence: TGTGCCAGCAGCCTGAGAACTGCCGGGAGGGCCGGGGGCGCACGAAAAGATACGCAGTATTTT. Translation gives CASSLRTAGRAGGARKDTQYF.